The 18 T cell receptor beta chains in this list originate from one sample, sequenced in a study of blood T cells in healthy people across ages. Together with a sample-barcoded 5' primer, a J-beta primer mix was included in a second PCR lasting roughly 6 to 12 cycles. TCRdb itself ran the 5' RACE reads through MiXCR, one entry per CDR3 protein. Seen here are hundreds of thousands of distinct CDR3 sequences, around 50% observed once, and the top ten hold roughly 20%. Sequenced input: blood. These receptors all stem from a man at least 80 years old in good health.

This clonotype was recorded a few times. The chain has TRBV21-1 and TRBJ2-7; the DNA was not compared with TRBD1, the D call given in the table. TRBV21-1 is deemed a pseudogene. The length of the CDR3 is 14 residues. The CDR3 sequence is CASSKGPGDYEQYF. CDR3 nucleotides: TGTGCCAGCAGCAAAGGGCCAGGGGACTACGAGCAGTACTTC.

The V and J genes are TRBV7-9 and TRBJ1-5; D not resolved. The V end lost 5 bases, the J end lost 2 bases, and 7 bases lay between the germline ends. Germline V lookup: CDR1 SEHNR, CDR2 FQNEAQ (reference sequence). The length of the CDR3 is 13 residues. CDR3 loop: CASSRYGNQPQHF. CDR3 in DNA: TGTGCCAGCAGCCGTTACGGCAATCAGCCCCAGCATTTT.

This clonotype was counted a single time. This chain uses TRBV20-1 with TRBJ2-5; a possible D gene is TRBD2 (5 bases). Germline V gene lookup returns CDR1 DFQATT and CDR2 SNEGSKA (reference sequence). Between the trimmed V and J ends, which lost 1 base and 11 bases, there was a span of 17 bases. The CDR3 is made up of 13 amino acids. For the CDR3, the DNA is TGCAGTGCTAGAGGGACCTATGAGTGGGAGCAGTACTTC. Translation: CSARGTYEWEQYF.

V is TRBV20-1 and J is TRBJ2-1; the match to TRBD2 covers 7 bases. This CDR3 is built from 15 residues. Trimming at V came to 6 bases and at J to 7 bases, leaving 15 bases not matched to a gene. Germline V gene sequence: CDR1 DFQATT, CDR2 SNEGSKA (reference sequence). CDR3 residues: CSATQSAGERNEQFF. CDR3 nucleotide sequence: TGCAGTGCCACCCAAAGCGCGGGAGAGCGGAATGAGCAGTTCTTC.

The chain combines TRBV7-8 with TRBJ2-5; 10 bases line up with TRBD1. Germline trimming cut 5 bases from V and 13 bases from J; bases unmatched to any gene: 10. This CDR3 spans 13 amino acids. Germline loops: CDR1 SGHVS, CDR2 FQNEAQ. The CDR3 DNA sequence: TGTGCCAGCAGCACCCCGACAGGGGGCCCTTGGTACTTC. Translating gives CASSTPTGGPWYF.

The table lists this clonotype with a few counts. This chain connects TRBV20-1 to TRBJ1-1, with no clear D. This CDR3 has 15 residues. Germline V gene data show CDR1 as DFQATT and CDR2 as SNEGSKA (reference sequence). V gave up 0 bases and J gave up 4 bases, with 15 bases separating them. CDR3 nucleotides: TGCAGTGCTAGAGAGGCTCGGTTGACGGTCACTGAAGCTTTCTTT. It codes for CSAREARLTVTEAFF.

This clonotype was observed a handful of times. This sequence joins TRBV7-2 and TRBJ2-1, with D hard to call. The CDR3 consists of 13 residues. Trimming took 8 bases from V and 3 from J, leaving 11 bases between them. Germline-derived CDR1 and CDR2 are SGHTA and FQGNSA. This CDR3 is CASARNSYNEQFF. CDR3 in DNA: TGTGCCAGCGCGCGAAACAGCTACAATGAGCAGTTCTTC.

The genes are TRBV12-3 or TRBV12-4 and TRBJ2-1; possible D gene TRBD1, 8 bases. Trimming removed 8 bases at V and 4 bases at J, with 18 bases between. The CDR3 is 15 residues long. The CDR3 sequence is CASGWGGQVYNEQFF. The DNA for the CDR3 is TGTGCCAGCGGTTGGGGGGGACAGGTTTACAATGAGCAGTTCTTC.

The rearrangement joins TRBV9 to TRBJ1-1; D uncertain. Germline V CDR1 and CDR2: SGDLS, YYNGEE. The length of the CDR3 is 15 residues. V dropped 0 bases and J dropped 4 bases, with 13 bases sitting between them. The CDR3 loop reads CASSVEGLGRTEAFF. The CDR3 DNA reads TGTGCCAGCAGCGTAGAGGGTTTAGGGCGCACTGAAGCTTTCTTT.

The rearrangement links TRBV7-2 to TRBJ1-1; D unresolved. The V end was cut by 6 bases, the J end by 4 bases, with 15 bases between. From germline, CDR1 is SGHTA and CDR2 FQGNSA. The CDR3 totals 14 residues. CDR3 DNA sequence: TGTGCCAGCAGTTCCCAACCCGCGCTCACTGAAGCTTTCTTT. Translation: CASSSQPALTEAFF.

This clonotype was found many times. The chain recombines TRBV12-3 or TRBV12-4 with TRBJ2-3; 10 nucleotides match TRBD2. The CDR3 length is 17 residues. V was pared by 5 bases and J by 1 base, with 9 bases of the junction left unmatched. The CDR3 sequence: CASSLLPGTSGTDTQYF. The CDR3 bases are TGTGCCAGCAGTCTTCTCCCCGGGACTAGCGGCACAGATACGCAGTATTTT.

With respect to this clonotype: Since a much larger clone is just one base distant, this may be a read error. This chain connects TRBV21-1 to TRBJ2-7; no check of the table's D call, TRBD1, against the DNA was made. The J call is in doubt because the DNA end fits TRBJ2-5 better. TRBV21-1 is listed as a pseudogene. The CDR3 is made up of 15 amino acids. The CDR3: CASSPPPMGRETQYF. In nucleotides, the CDR3 is TGTGCCAGCAGCCCCCCCCCAATGGGTCGCGAGACCCAGTACTTC.

The CDR3 nucleotides are TGTGCCATGGAGAAGGGTCCCTACAATGAGCAGTACTTC. Amino acids: CAMEKGPYNEQYF. The gene calls are TRBV6-1 and TRBJ2-1; D remains ambiguous. Judging by the DNA end, TRBJ2-7 fits better; the J call may be wrong. Germline assignment: CDR1 MNHNS and CDR2 SASEGT. The CDR3 consists of 13 residues.

This clonotype was detected a few times. V gene TRBV24-1 combines with J gene TRBJ1-2; the D gene is possibly TRBD1 (6 bases). V lost 3 bases, J lost 5 bases, and 15 bases lay in between. Germline V gives CDR1 KGHDR, CDR2 SFDVKD. This CDR3 region has 15 residues. The DNA of the CDR3 is TGTGCCACCAGTGATCAAAGCGACAGGCCTTATGGCTACACCTTC. It yields the protein CATSDQSDRPYGYTF.

This chain links TRBV6-1 with TRBJ2-7; 7 nucleotides agree with TRBD1. The CDR3 consists of 16 residues. V shed 6 bases, J shed 2 bases, and the junction held 13 bases outside the gene matches. Germline CDR1 is MNHNS and CDR2 is SASEGT. CDR3 DNA sequence: TGTGCCAGCAGCGATCCAACAGGGGTCCAGACCTACGAGCAGTACTTC. Its translation: CASSDPTGVQTYEQYF.

Only a few counts were recorded for this clonotype. The chain combines TRBV20-1 with TRBJ1-1, with D unresolved. This CDR3 region has 13 residues. V was trimmed by 2 bases and J by 0 bases, leaving 7 bases between them. Germline CDR1 reads DFQATT; CDR2 reads SNEGSKA (reference sequence). The CDR3 is CSARLDLNTEAFF. The CDR3 region has the DNA TGCAGTGCTAGATTAGACCTGAACACTGAAGCTTTCTTT.

This clonotype was seen ten or more times. The chain combines TRBV27 with TRBJ2-5; TRBD2 matches 7 bases. The germline V gene encodes CDR1 MNHEY and CDR2 SMNVEV (reference sequence). V lost 5 bases and J lost 5; bases outside the gene matches: 5. The CDR3 consists of 13 residues. CDR3: CASSRPGGETQYF. CDR3 nucleotides: TGTGCCAGCAGTAGACCCGGGGGGGAGACCCAGTACTTC.

Comments on this clonotype: One junction end disagrees with the germline gene, perhaps due to a read error. The chain joins TRBV27 to TRBJ1-4, with TRBD1 matching 7 bases. In germline, CDR1 is MNHEY, CDR2 SMNVEV (reference sequence). The CDR3 length is 14 residues. In DNA, the CDR3 is TGTACCAGCGGGTCCCAGGGGGCTAATGAAAAACTGTTTTTT. It specifies CTSGSQGANEKLFF.